A selection of T cell receptor beta chains follows, all from one sample in a study of cytomegalovirus exposure and HLA in healthy donors. Libraries were prepared by immunoSEQ multiplex PCR; TCRdb keeps only in-frame clonotypes and omits some of them. Of roughly 100,000 clones in the sample, less than 85% were seen once. The sequenced material came from PBMCs. These receptors were obtained from a man aged 40-49 years in good health and CMV-seronegative. CDR3s include the opening cysteine and the closing phenylalanine or tryptophan. Fields, in order: J gene, D gene, V gene, clone size, CDR3 DNA, CDR3 protein. A D gene is named only where the DNA matches it firmly. Clone size is not always given. Where it is, it says once, few, many or a class for expanded clones.

TRBJ2-7	TRBD1	TRBV6-5	-	TGTGCCAGCAAAGACAGGGGAACCTACGAGCAGTACTTC	CASKDRGTYEQYF
TRBJ1-4	TRBD1	TRBV5-4	-	TGTGCCAGCAGCTTTGGGACAGGGCTCGAAAAACTGTTTTTT	CASSFGTGLEKLFF
TRBJ1-2	TRBD1	TRBV9	-	TGTGCCAGCAGCGCCCGGAGGGGGACAGGGAACGACTATGGCTACACCTTC	CASSARRGTGNDYGYTF
TRBJ1-6	-	TRBV7-2	-	TGTGCCAGCAGCTTAGTTTCTAGGTCACCCCTCCACTTT	CASSLVSRSPLHF
TRBJ2-2	-	TRBV7-6	-	TGTGCGCTAGGGCAGGGGCTCACCGGGGAGCTGTTTTTT	CALGQGLTGELFF
TRBJ1-2	TRBD1	TRBV10-3	-	TGTGCCACAACCCGGACAGGGGAAGGTGGCTACACCTTC	CATTRTGEGGYTF
TRBJ1-6	TRBD1	TRBV5-1	-	TGCGCCAGCAGCCTTGACAGGGGTGATTCACCCCTCCACTTT	CASSLDRGDSPLHF
TRBJ1-3	-	TRBV29-1	once	TGTTCCGGGTTCTTCTCTGGAAACACCATATATTTT	CSGFFSGNTIYF
TRBJ2-7	TRBD1	TRBV7-8	few	TGTGCCAGCAGTAAACAGGGGTACGAGCAGTACTTC	CASSKQGYEQYF
TRBJ2-6	-	TRBV11-1	-	TGTGCCAGCAGCTTAGCCCGCTCTGGGGCCAACGTCCTGACTTTC	CASSLARSGANVLTF
TRBJ2-2	-	TRBV5-1	-	TGCGCCAGCAGCCTGTTGAAAGACTCGAACACCGGGGAGCTGTTTTTT	CASSLLKDSNTGELFF
TRBJ2-3	-	TRBV10-3	-	TGTGCCATCACTGTGGACTTGTCCGATACGCAGTATTTT	CAITVDLSDTQYF
TRBJ2-4	TRBD1	TRBV2	-	TGTGCCAGCAGCGAGGAGCACAGGGGGCGGTCGGGTCGGTCCAAAAACATTCAGTACTTC	CASSEEHRGRSGRSKNIQYF
TRBJ2-1	-	TRBV27	-	TGTGCCAGCAGTTTACAGGGGCGATCGAATGAGCAGTTCTTC	CASSLQGRSNEQFF
TRBJ1-5	TRBD1	TRBV7-8	-	TGTGCCAGCAGCTTCGACAGGGGTGGACAGCCCCAGCATTTT	CASSFDRGGQPQHF
TRBJ2-3	-	TRBV18	-	TGTGCCAGCTCTCGACTTGGTGGTACTAGCACAGATACGCAGTATTTT	CASSRLGGTSTDTQYF
TRBJ2-3	TRBD2	TRBV10-3	-	TGTGCCACGGGGGGTAGCACAGATACGCAGTATTTT	CATGGSTDTQYF
TRBJ1-5	-	TRBV7-9	few	TGTGCCAGCAGCTTAGGGGGCAGGGATCCGGGTCAGCCCCAGCATTTT	CASSLGGRDPGQPQHF
TRBJ1-2	-	TRBV12-5	-	TGTGCTAGTGGTTTGCGGGAAACTAACTATGGCTACACCTTC	CASGLRETNYGYTF
TRBJ1-1	-	TRBV5-4	few	TGTGCCAGCAGCCCCCCGGGGTATCGTGGGAACACTGAAGCTTTCTTT	CASSPPGYRGNTEAFF
TRBJ2-7	TRBD1	TRBV11-2	-	TGTGCCAGCAGCCGGACAGGTTCCACCTACGAGCAGTACTTC	CASSRTGSTYEQYF
TRBJ1-2	-	TRBV7-2	-	TGTGCCAGCAGCGCCGGGATTAACTATGGCTACACCTTC	CASSAGINYGYTF
TRBJ1-5	-	TRBV6-4	once	TGTGCCAGCAGTGACTCCCATTACTTCGGGTTTGGAAATCAGCCCCAGCATTTT	CASSDSHYFGFGNQPQHF
TRBJ2-3	-	TRBV7-3	-	TGTGCCAGCAGCGAAGGGGAGGCGAGGACGCAGTATTTT	CASSEGEARTQYF
TRBJ2-2	-	TRBV13	-	TGTGCCAGCAGCTTAGGCCTTCTTGGGCGGGGATACGCGAACACCGGGGAGCTGTTTTTT	CASSLGLLGRGYANTGELFF
TRBJ1-5	TRBD1	TRBV19	-	TGTGCCAGCAGATCGGGACAGGTTAGCAATCAGCCCCAGCATTTT	CASRSGQVSNQPQHF
TRBJ1-3	-	TRBV7-6	-	TGTGCCAGCAGCCTGTTCGGGGCTGGAAACACCATATATTTT	CASSLFGAGNTIYF
TRBJ1-1	-	TRBV7-9	-	TGTGCCAGCAGCTTAGGGACACCGAACACTGAAGCTTTCTTT	CASSLGTPNTEAFF
TRBJ1-2	TRBD1	TRBV4-1	-	TGCGCCAGCAGCCAAGGGGAAACAGGGGAGGACTATGGCTACACCTTC	CASSQGETGEDYGYTF
TRBJ1-2	-	TRBV29-1	few	TGCAGCGTTTCCAGGGACACTCCTAACTATGGCTACACCTTC	CSVSRDTPNYGYTF
TRBJ2-1	-	TRBV7-2	-	TGTGCCAGCAGCTTAGACTACTCCAATGAGCAGTTCTTC	CASSLDYSNEQFF
TRBJ1-2	TRBD1	TRBV6-5	-	TGTGCCAGCAGTTACTCGGGACAGGGCGGCTATGGCTACACCTTC	CASSYSGQGGYGYTF
TRBJ1-2	TRBD1	TRBV2	-	TGTGCCAGCAGGACAGGGGGGGACTATGGCTACACCTTC	CASRTGGDYGYTF
TRBJ2-3	TRBD2	TRBV5-1	few	TGCGCCAGCAGGCGCGGGGGGGCCCGGGAAGATACGCAGTATTTT	CASRRGGAREDTQYF
TRBJ2-7	TRBD2	TRBV7-2	-	TGTGCCAGCAGCTTAGTATCCCCTAGCGGACCCTCTCCGGAGGAGCAGTACTTC	CASSLVSPSGPSPEEQYF
TRBJ1-5	TRBD1	TRBV19	-	TGTGCCAGTACCATCGGACAGGGGCTATCCTATAGCAATCAGCCCCAGCATTTT	CASTIGQGLSYSNQPQHF
TRBJ2-7	-	TRBV15	-	TGTGCCACCAGCAGAGATCAGGGCCCTTACGAGCAGTACTTC	CATSRDQGPYEQYF
TRBJ1-6	-	TRBV2	few	TGTGCCAGCAGTGGACAGTATAGGGCACCCCTCCACTTT	CASSGQYRAPLHF
TRBJ1-5	-	TRBV5-6	-	TGTGCCAGCAGCTTGGGGGGAGGCAATAGCAATCAGCCCCAGCATTTT	CASSLGGGNSNQPQHF
TRBJ2-3	-	TRBV7-8	-	TGTGCCAGCAGCTTCGAGGGGGGGGCCGGCACAGATACGCAGTATTTT	CASSFEGGAGTDTQYF